This T cell receptor beta chain appears in the sequencing data of a study of cytomegalovirus exposure and HLA in healthy donors. Study as a whole: Caucasian-associated ancestry cluster membership applied to approximately 80% of several hundred genotyped donors. Findings and caveats of the study: Most TCR sequences proved rare, with some public TCRs found in many donors. Presence/absence analyses took donor sequencing depth as roughly uniform.

This clone appeared a few times. The target antigen is unknown. PCR involved 60 Vbeta and 13 Jbeta primers. This table comes from immunoSEQ multiplex PCR, and its TCRdb copy is limited to in-frame clones, with some not included. Of some 130,000 clones detected, roughly 85% appear once; the ten largest clones hold about 6.5%. J gave up 1 base and V 6 bases, and 3 bases lay outside the gene matches. This CDR3 is 15 amino acids long. CDR1 and CDR2 (germline): ENHRY, SYGVKD. The material sequenced was PBMCs. The receptor comes from a middle-aged man in good health and CMV-seropositive. The V call is TRBV10-3, the J call TRBJ2-2; 9 bases match TRBD2. Written as DNA, the CDR3 is TGTGCCATCAGCCGACTAGCGGTGAACACCGGGGAGCTGTTTTTT. Amino acids: CAISRLAVNTGELFF.